A single sample is the source of the 14 T cell receptor beta chains below, sequenced in a study of regulatory T cells in long-lasting Graves disease. The authors built TCR beta libraries using iRepertoire HTBI primers and Arm-PCR of CDR3 regions. MiXCR was run by TCRdb on the multiplex PCR reads, yielding one entry per CDR3 protein. The sample carries 400,000 to 450,000 distinct CDR3 sequences, about 15% recorded once. Noted time point: newly diagnosed GD, antithyroid drugs for less than 3 months. With RNA extracted from PBMCs as input, the TCR library was made. The sample also formed part of further work on T cells in Graves' hyperthyroidism and ophthalmopathy.

The sample in question was peripheral blood mononuclear cells (PBMCs), obtained at new diagnosis, from a patient treated with antithyroid drugs. These receptors were taken from a woman in her 30s with Graves disease.

This clonotype showed up many times. The V gene is TRBV12-3 or TRBV12-4, the J gene TRBJ1-2; 8 bases fit TRBD1. This CDR3 region has 18 residues. Unmatched junction bases numbered 11, after V lost 0 bases and J lost 2 bases. The CDR3 nucleotides are TGTGCCAGCAGTTTAGCGCGGTTTCGGGGACAGGAGAACTATGGCTACACCTTC. It encodes CASSLARFRGQENYGYTF.

This clonotype appeared many times. This chain uses TRBV3-1 with TRBJ2-1, with TRBD2 matching 9 bases. Per the germline V gene, CDR1 is LGHDT and CDR2 is YNNKEL (reference sequence). The CDR3 has 15 amino acids. V trimming: 3 bases; J trimming: 7 bases; junction bases outside the gene matches: 7. The CDR3 protein is CASSHLGTSKNEQFF. The DNA for the CDR3 is TGTGCCAGCAGCCACTTGGGGACTAGCAAGAATGAGCAGTTCTTC.

The J gene is TRBJ2-5, the V gene TRBV5-1, with D possibly being TRBD1 (6 bases). The germline V gene has CDR1 SGHRS and CDR2 YFSETQ. V was shortened by 4 bases and J by 2 bases, with 15 bases between the two germline ends. This CDR3 has 15 amino acids. This CDR3 reads CASSTPTGIQETQYF. DNA of the CDR3: TGCGCCAGCAGCACTCCCACAGGGATACAAGAGACCCAGTACTTC.

This clonotype was observed a few times. The rearrangement joins TRBV24-1 to TRBJ1-1; 8 nucleotides align to TRBD1. V lost 6 bases and J lost 7; bases outside the gene matches: 6. Germline loops: CDR1 KGHDR, CDR2 SFDVKD. CDR3 size: 13 residues. CDR3 protein: CATSRTGRIEAFF. CDR3 bases: TGTGCCACCAGTAGGACAGGGAGGATTGAAGCTTTCTTT.

The chain employs TRBV20-1 and TRBJ2-1; 12 bases align to TRBD2. Germline CDR1 and CDR2: DFQATT and SNEGSKA (reference sequence). The CDR3 consists of 14 residues. V lost 7 bases, J lost 5 bases, and 6 bases stayed unmatched. The CDR3 sequence is CSEASGRADNEQFF. Here the CDR3 DNA reads TGCAGTGAGGCTAGCGGGAGGGCCGACAATGAGCAGTTCTTC.

Many counts were recorded for this clonotype. V and J are TRBV18 and TRBJ1-2, with TRBD1 matching over 9 bases. This CDR3 has 17 amino acids. J gave up 5 bases and V 0 bases, and 10 bases lay outside the gene matches. Per germline, CDR1 KGHSH and CDR2 LQKENI. The CDR3 sequence is CASSPPGETGGLYGYTF. CDR3 DNA sequence: TGTGCCAGCTCACCACCGGGGGAGACAGGGGGGCTATATGGCTACACCTTC.

The chain combines TRBV9 with TRBJ2-6; tentatively, D is TRBD2 (5 bases). Germline CDR1 reads SGDLS; CDR2 reads YYNGEE. This CDR3 comprises 16 residues. Trimming shortened V by 3 bases and J by 2 bases, and 12 bases separated the two germline ends. The CDR3 sequence: CASSAEAGAGANVLTF. In DNA, the CDR3 is TGTGCCAGCAGCGCAGAGGCCGGGGCTGGGGCCAACGTCCTGACTTTC.

There are many counts of this clonotype. The chain joins TRBV11-2 to TRBJ2-7; either TRBD1 or TRBD2 may supply D (5 bases each). V lost 1 base and J 2 bases, leaving 15 bases between the germline ends. The CDR3 totals 16 residues. Germline-derived CDR1 and CDR2 are SGHAT and FQNNGV. The CDR3 nucleotides read TGTGCCAGCAGCTTAGGGGTGGGGGAAACCCCCTACGAGCAGTACTTC. Translating gives CASSLGVGETPYEQYF.

This clonotype was seen at least ten times. This chain uses TRBV28 with TRBJ1-5; D ambiguous. The V gene's germline CDR1 is MDHEN and CDR2 SYDVKM. CDR3 length: 13 residues. Trimming pared 4 bases from V and 7 bases from J, leaving 11 bases between. This CDR3 is CASSSSLGQPQHF. In nucleotides, the CDR3 is TGTGCCAGCAGTTCGTCGTTGGGGCAGCCCCAGCATTTT.

The table lists this clonotype with many counts. This chain connects TRBV7-3 to TRBJ2-3; no clear D. The V and J ends lost 2 bases and 3 bases respectively, with 9 bases between them. Germline V gives CDR1 SGHTA, CDR2 FQGTGA. The CDR3 has 14 residues. CDR3 sequence: CASSLHHLTDTQYF. DNA for the CDR3: TGTGCCAGCAGCTTACACCACCTAACAGATACGCAGTATTTT.

This clonotype was seen a few times. V and J are TRBV6-5 and TRBJ1-4; D remains unclear. The DNA end is a closer match to TRBJ1-6, so the J assignment may be wrong. This CDR3 has 15 amino acids. Per the germline V gene, CDR1 is MNHEY and CDR2 is SVGAGI. The CDR3 nucleotides read TGTGCCAGCAGTTACAAGGGCTCCCTTAATTCACCCCTCCACTTT. It specifies CASSYKGSLNSPLHF.

This clonotype was found many times. The chain has TRBV28 and TRBJ2-5, with unresolved D. The CDR3 is 13 residues long. Germline-derived CDR1 and CDR2 are MDHEN and SYDVKM. V lost 2 bases to trimming and J lost 5 bases, with 9 bases between them. The CDR3 is CASSLPNGETQYF. The CDR3 DNA reads TGTGCCAGCAGTTTACCGAACGGGGAGACCCAGTACTTC.

In regard to this clonotype: Possible read error: a much larger clone is one base away. This sequence joins TRBV20-1 and TRBJ1-2; tentative D call: TRBD1 (5 bases). Germline CDR1 and CDR2: DFQATT and SNEGSKA (reference sequence). The V and J ends lost 3 bases and 6 bases respectively, with 14 bases between them. CDR3 length: 13 amino acids. The CDR3 loop is CSARGGTAHGYTF. The CDR3 nucleotides read TGCAGTGCTAGGGGCGGGACGGCTCATGGCTACACCTTC.

V is TRBV20-1 and J is TRBJ2-1; 15 positions agree with TRBD2. J gave up 4 bases and V 5 bases, and 3 bases lay outside the gene matches. This CDR3 spans 15 amino acids. The germline CDR1 and CDR2 sequences are DFQATT and SNEGSKA (reference sequence). CDR3 DNA: TGCAGTGCTCCGGGACTAGCGGGGGGTTACAATGAGCAGTTCTTC. Translating it yields CSAPGLAGGYNEQFF.